The T cell receptor (beta chain) under discussion was sequenced for a study of T-cell reconstitution after alpha-beta-depleted transplantation in children. It was with unique molecular identifiers that the TCRbeta library was prepared. TCRdb reanalysed the PCR reads using MiXCR and keeps one entry per CDR3 protein. This table has roughly 350,000 distinct CDR3 sequences, 9% to 12% appearing once. Germline assignment: CDR1 DFQATT and CDR2 SNEGSKA (reference sequence). The length of the CDR3 is 13 residues. The V end was cut by 1 base, the J end by 0 bases, with 6 bases between. The receptor's source is a human donor who donated a stem cell graft to a child with acute lymphoblastic leukemia. The sample here was PBMCs from the stem cell graft donor, taken from the stem cell graft. The chain combines TRBV20-1 with TRBJ2-5; the D is unclear. In nucleotides, the CDR3 is TGCAGTGCTAGAGGGTGGGACCAAGAGACCCAGTACTTC. Translated: CSARGWDQETQYF.